A selection of T cell receptor beta chains follows, all from one sample in a study of cytomegalovirus exposure and HLA in healthy donors. Produced via immunoSEQ multiplex PCR; TCRdb's table is partial and in-frame only. The sample lists around 200,000 clones, 83% occurring once. The specimen was PBMCs. Receptor source: a girl between 10 and 17 years old in good health and CMV-seronegative. CDR3s include the opening cysteine and the closing phenylalanine or tryptophan. A D gene is named only where the DNA matches it firmly. Some rows have no size entry. The others give once, few or many, or a class for an expanded clone.

length	size	V	J	D	DNA	CDR3
13	.	TRBV29-1	TRBJ1-1	.	TGCAGCGTTTCACAGACGGTGAACACTGAAGCTTTCTTT	CSVSQTVNTEAFF
15	.	TRBV7-8	TRBJ1-2	.	TGTGCCAGCAGCTCCCGGACATCTACTAACTATGGCTACACCTTC	CASSSRTSTNYGYTF
14	.	TRBV27	TRBJ2-5	.	TGTGCCAGCAGTCCCCGGACTTCCTTCGGGGAGCAGTACTTC	CASSPRTSFGEQYF
15	.	TRBV28	TRBJ1-2	TRBD1	TGTGCCAGCAGTTTAGGGGGACAGGGACACTATGGCTACACCTTC	CASSLGGQGHYGYTF
14	.	TRBV30	TRBJ2-5	TRBD2	TGTGCCTGGAGTCCTGTGGGGGGGGGAGAGACCCAGTACTTC	CAWSPVGGGETQYF
14	.	TRBV7-3	TRBJ2-2	TRBD2	TGTGCCAGCGGTGTAACGGGAGGGACCGGGGAGCTGTTTTTT	CASGVTGGTGELFF
14	.	TRBV6-5	TRBJ1-3	.	TGTGCCAGCAGTCGTCAGGGTTCAGGAAACACCATATATTTT	CASSRQGSGNTIYF
15	once	TRBV19	TRBJ2-1	TRBD2	TGTGCCAGTAGTCCAACTAGCGGGAGTTCAGTTGAGCAGTTCTTC	CASSPTSGSSVEQFF
14	.	TRBV7-6	TRBJ2-3	TRBD2	TGTGCCAGCAGCATTCCTAGCGGGGGAGATACGCAGTATTTT	CASSIPSGGDTQYF
14	.	TRBV7-3	TRBJ1-1	.	TGTGCCAGCAGCCGGACACCATCAGGGGCTGAAGCTTTCTTT	CASSRTPSGAEAFF
17	.	TRBV28	TRBJ2-1	TRBD2	TGTGCCAGCAGTTTGCCCTTGGGAGCGGGAGAGAACAATGAGCAGTTCTTC	CASSLPLGAGENNEQFF
13	.	TRBV27	TRBJ2-7	.	TGTGCCAGCAGTTCCAGGACTGATTACGAGCAGTACTTC	CASSSRTDYEQYF
11	.	TRBV28	TRBJ1-2	.	TGTGCCAGCAGAGAAGTGAGTGGCTACACCTTC	CASREVSGYTF
16	.	TRBV25-1	TRBJ1-4	.	TGTGCCAGCAGTCTCTCGAGCTCAGGGATCAATGAAAAACTGTTTTTT	CASSLSSSGINEKLFF
15	.	TRBV9	TRBJ1-4	TRBD1	TGTGCCAGCAGCGACCAGGGACAGGGGTTTGAAAAACTGTTTTTT	CASSDQGQGFEKLFF
15	.	TRBV29-1	TRBJ2-5	TRBD1	TGCAGCGTTGTCGGGTGGACAGGGTTGTTGGAGACCCAGTACTTC	CSVVGWTGLLETQYF
18	few	TRBV4-3	TRBJ2-7	TRBD2	TGCGCCAGCAGCCCGAAGGGGGGGACTAGCGGGACCTCCTACGAGCAGTACTTC	CASSPKGGTSGTSYEQYF